A selection of T cell receptor beta chains follows, all from one sample in a study of lymphopenia after photon versus proton radiotherapy. The repertoire was sequenced with immunoSEQ multiplex PCR; TCRdb's copy has only in-frame clones and lacks some. Among 150,000 to 200,000 clones listed, approximately 90% were seen once. The specimen was peripheral blood, collected from a patient treated with photon-based radiotherapy. Receptor source: a middle-aged man with gastric cancer. Each CDR3 is given with its conserved first and last residue.

v_call cdr3_aa
TRBV4-1 CASSRTGQGGNTIYF
TRBV4-1 CASSQIGLAGVRYNEQFF
TRBV4-2 CASSRTVQQTEAFF
TRBV7-9 CASSLEIWTGDTEAFF
TRBV7-6 CASSQFLGYNEQFF
TRBV6-6 CASFSSSYNEQFF
TRBV5-1 CASTWRNAQGETQYF
TRBV18 CASSPGAGGNYGYTF
TRBV5-5 CASSLYQGTGNTIYF
TRBV20-1 CSANEMAGYTF
TRBV7-7 CASSRRGEETQYF
TRBV28 CASARAGPQPQHF
TRBV2 CASSVAGVRDTQYF
TRBV7-8 CASSLGNGNQPQHF
TRBV7-9 CASSLLRDNKNIQYF
TRBV6-5 CASSPQGAITEAFF
TRBV28 CASSLSTLQETQYF
TRBV7-8 CASSQTGNGQPQHF
TRBV5-1 CASSLYNRGGETQYF
TRBV6-5 CASSYSTGQGGEKLFF
TRBV2 CASSGGGDGYTF
TRBV30 CACLPAGGTDTQYF
TRBV19 CARYRDGNQPQHF
TRBV21-1 CASSINAHRDTEAFF
TRBV30 CAWSPTPYEQYF
TRBV5-1 CASSWTSGDTQYF
TRBV6-6 CASTRGGNSYEQYF